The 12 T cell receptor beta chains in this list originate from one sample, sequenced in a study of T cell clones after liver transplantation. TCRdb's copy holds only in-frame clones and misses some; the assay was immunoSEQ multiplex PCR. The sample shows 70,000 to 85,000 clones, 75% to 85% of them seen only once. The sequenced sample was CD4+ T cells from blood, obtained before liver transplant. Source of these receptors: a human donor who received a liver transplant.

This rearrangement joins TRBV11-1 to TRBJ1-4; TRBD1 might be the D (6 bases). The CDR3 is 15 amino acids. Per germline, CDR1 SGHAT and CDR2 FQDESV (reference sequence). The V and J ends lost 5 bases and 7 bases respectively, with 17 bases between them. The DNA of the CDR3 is TGTGCCAGCAGCCGGGACACCGGGGGAGGTGAAAAACTGTTTTTT. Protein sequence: CASSRDTGGGEKLFF.

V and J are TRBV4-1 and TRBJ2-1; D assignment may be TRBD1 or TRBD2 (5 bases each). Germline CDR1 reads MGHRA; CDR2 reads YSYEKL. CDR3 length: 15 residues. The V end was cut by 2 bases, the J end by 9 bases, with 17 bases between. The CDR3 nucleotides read TGCGCCAGCAGCCAACCCCGGGGCGACCGGGGTGAGCAGTTCTTC. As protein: CASSQPRGDRGEQFF.

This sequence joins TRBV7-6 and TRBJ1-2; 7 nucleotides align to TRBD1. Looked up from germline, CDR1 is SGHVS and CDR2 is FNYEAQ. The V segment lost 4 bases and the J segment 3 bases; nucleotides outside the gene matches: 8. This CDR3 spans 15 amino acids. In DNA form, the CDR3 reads TGTGCCAGCAGCTCCGGCCGGGACAGCCACTATGGCTACACCTTC. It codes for CASSSGRDSHYGYTF.

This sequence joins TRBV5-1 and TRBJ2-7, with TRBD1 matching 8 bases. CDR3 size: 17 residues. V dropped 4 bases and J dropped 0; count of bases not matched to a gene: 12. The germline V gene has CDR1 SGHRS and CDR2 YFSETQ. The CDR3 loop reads CASSPGQGAGRSYEQYF. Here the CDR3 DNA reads TGCGCCAGCAGCCCTGGACAGGGAGCGGGCCGCTCCTACGAGCAGTACTTC. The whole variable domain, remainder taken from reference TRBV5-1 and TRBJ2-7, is KAGVTQTPRYLIKTRGQQVTLSCSPISGHRSVSWYQQTPGQGLQFLFEYFSETQRNKGNFPGRFSGRQFSNSRSEMNVSTLELGDSALYLCASSPGQGAGRSYEQYFGPGTRLTVT.

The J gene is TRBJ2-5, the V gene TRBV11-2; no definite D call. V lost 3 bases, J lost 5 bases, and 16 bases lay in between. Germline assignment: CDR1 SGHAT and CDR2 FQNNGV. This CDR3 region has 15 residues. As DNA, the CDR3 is TGTGCCAGCAGCTTTGCACCCCGTGCTGGGGAGACCCAGTACTTC. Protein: CASSFAPRAGETQYF.

In DNA, the CDR3 is TGCGCCAGCAGCTTGGCAGGGAACACCGGGGAGCTGTTTTTT. Protein: CASSLAGNTGELFF. The gene calls are TRBV5-1 and TRBJ2-2, with D unclear. The CDR3 consists of 14 residues. V lost 0 bases and J lost 1, with 4 bases in between. Germline CDR1 is SGHRS and CDR2 is YFSETQ.

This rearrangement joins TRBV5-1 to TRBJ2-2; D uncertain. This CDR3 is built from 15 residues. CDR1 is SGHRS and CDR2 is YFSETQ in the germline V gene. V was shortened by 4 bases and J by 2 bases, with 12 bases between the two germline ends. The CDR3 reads CASSPETHNTGELFF. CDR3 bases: TGCGCCAGCAGCCCCGAGACCCATAACACCGGGGAGCTGTTTTTT.

The CDR3 nucleotides read TGTGCCTGGGGTTCGGGACAGGGGTACGAGCAGTACTTC. It specifies CAWGSGQGYEQYF. The chain uses TRBV30 and TRBJ2-7; 10 bases map to TRBD1. Germline CDR1 and CDR2: GTSNPN and SVGIG (reference sequence). J lost 4 bases, V lost 5 bases, and 5 bases had no gene match. There are 13 residues in the CDR3.

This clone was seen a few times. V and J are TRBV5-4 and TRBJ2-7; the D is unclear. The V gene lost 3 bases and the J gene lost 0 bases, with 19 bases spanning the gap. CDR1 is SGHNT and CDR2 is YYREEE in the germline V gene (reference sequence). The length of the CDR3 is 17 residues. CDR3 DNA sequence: TGTGCCAGCAGCTCGACATTCACCGGGTCCTACTCCTACGAGCAGTACTTC. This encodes CASSSTFTGSYSYEQYF.

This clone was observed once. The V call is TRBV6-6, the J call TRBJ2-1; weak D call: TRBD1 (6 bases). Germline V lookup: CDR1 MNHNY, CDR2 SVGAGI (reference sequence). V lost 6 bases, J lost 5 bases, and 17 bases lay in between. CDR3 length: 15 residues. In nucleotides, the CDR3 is TGTGCCAGCAGGCCGGGTAACAGGGCAAACAATGAGCAGTTCTTC. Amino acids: CASRPGNRANNEQFF.

This CDR3 reads CASSYSNRWENGYTF. CDR3 bases: TGTGCCAGCAGTTACTCGAATCGTTGGGAGAATGGCTACACCTTC. V and J are TRBV6-5 and TRBJ1-2; no clear D gene. CDR1 MNHEY and CDR2 SVGAGI come from the germline V gene. The CDR3 consists of 15 residues. Trimming cost V 0 bases and J 6 bases, with 14 bases left between them.

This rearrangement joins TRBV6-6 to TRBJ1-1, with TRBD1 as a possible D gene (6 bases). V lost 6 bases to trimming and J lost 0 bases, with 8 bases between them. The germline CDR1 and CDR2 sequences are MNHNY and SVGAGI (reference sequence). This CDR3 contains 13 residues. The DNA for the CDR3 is TGTGCCAGCAGGGGGGGCCTGAACACTGAAGCTTTCTTT. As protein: CASRGGLNTEAFF.